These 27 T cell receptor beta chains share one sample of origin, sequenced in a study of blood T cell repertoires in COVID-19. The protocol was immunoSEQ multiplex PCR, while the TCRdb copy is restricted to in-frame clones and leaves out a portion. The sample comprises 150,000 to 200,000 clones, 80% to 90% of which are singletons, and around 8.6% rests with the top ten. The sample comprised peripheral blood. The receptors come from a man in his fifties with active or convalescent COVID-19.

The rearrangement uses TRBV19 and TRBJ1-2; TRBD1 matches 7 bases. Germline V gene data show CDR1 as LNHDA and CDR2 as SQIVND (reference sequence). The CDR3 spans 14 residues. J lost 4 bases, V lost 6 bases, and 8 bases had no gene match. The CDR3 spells CASSSGQEGYGYTF. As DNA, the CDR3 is TGTGCCAGTAGCTCAGGACAGGAGGGCTATGGCTACACCTTC.

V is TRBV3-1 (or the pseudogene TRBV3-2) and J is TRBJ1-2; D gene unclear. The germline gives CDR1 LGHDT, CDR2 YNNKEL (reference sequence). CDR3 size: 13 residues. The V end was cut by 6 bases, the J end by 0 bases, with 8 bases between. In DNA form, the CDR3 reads TGTGCCAGCAGGCCGGGGACTAACTATGGCTACACCTTC. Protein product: CASRPGTNYGYTF.

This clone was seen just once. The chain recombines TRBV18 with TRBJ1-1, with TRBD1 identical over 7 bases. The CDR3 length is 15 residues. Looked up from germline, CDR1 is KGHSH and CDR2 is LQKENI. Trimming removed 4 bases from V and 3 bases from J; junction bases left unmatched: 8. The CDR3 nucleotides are TGTGCCAGCTCACTAGGACAGGCCGGGGACACTGAAGCTTTCTTT. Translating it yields CASSLGQAGDTEAFF.

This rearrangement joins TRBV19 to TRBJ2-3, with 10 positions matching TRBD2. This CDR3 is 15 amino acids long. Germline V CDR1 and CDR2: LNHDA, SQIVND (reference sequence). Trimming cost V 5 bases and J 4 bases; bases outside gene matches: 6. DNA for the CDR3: TGTGCCAGTAGTCTTAGCGGGGGGACTCCAGATACGCAGTATTTT. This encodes CASSLSGGTPDTQYF. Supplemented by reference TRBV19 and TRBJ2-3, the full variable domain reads DGGITQSPKYLFRKEGQNVTLSCEQNLNHDAMYWYRQDPGQGLRLIYYSQIVNDFQKGDIAEGYSVSREKKESFPLTVTSAQKNPTAFYLCASSLSGGTPDTQYFGPGTRLTVL.

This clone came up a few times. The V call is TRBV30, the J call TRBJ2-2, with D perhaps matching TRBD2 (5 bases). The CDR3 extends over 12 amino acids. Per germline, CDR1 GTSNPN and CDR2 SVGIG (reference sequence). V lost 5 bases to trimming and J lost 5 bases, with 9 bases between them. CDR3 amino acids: CAWGERTGELFF. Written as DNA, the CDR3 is TGTGCCTGGGGGGAGAGGACCGGGGAGCTGTTTTTT.

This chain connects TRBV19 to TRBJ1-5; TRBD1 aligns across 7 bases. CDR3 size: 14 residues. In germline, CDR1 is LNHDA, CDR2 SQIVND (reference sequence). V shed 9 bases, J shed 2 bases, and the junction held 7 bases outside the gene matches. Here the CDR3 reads CASAGGGGNQPQHF. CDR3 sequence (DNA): TGTGCCAGCGCAGGGGGAGGTGGCAATCAGCCCCAGCATTTT.

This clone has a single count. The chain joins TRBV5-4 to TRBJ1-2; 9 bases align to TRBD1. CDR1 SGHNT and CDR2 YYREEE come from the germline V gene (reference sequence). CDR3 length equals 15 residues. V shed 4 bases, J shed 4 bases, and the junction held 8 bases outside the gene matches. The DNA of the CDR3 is TGTGCCAGCAGCCGAGGACAGGGGACCCTCTATGGCTACACCTTC. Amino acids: CASSRGQGTLYGYTF.

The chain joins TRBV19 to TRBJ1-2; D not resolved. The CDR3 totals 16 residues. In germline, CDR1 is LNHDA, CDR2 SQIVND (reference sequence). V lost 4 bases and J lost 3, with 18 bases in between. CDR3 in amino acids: CASSSISQEKDYGYTF. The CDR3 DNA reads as TGTGCCAGTAGTAGCATATCCCAGGAAAAGGACTATGGCTACACCTTC.

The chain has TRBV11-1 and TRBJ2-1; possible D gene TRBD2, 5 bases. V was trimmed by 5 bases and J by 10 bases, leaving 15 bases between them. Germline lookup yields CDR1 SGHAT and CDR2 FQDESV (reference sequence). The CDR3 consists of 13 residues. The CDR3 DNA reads TGTGCCAGCAGCCTATCCCTAGCACAGGAGCAGTTCTTC. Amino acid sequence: CASSLSLAQEQFF.

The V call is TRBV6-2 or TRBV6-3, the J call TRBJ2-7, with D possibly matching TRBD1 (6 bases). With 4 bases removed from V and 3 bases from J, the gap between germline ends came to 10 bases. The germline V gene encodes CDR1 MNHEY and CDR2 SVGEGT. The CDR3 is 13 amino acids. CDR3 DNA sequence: TGTGCCAGCAGTTGGACAGTCCTCTACGAGCAGTACTTC. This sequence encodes CASSWTVLYEQYF.

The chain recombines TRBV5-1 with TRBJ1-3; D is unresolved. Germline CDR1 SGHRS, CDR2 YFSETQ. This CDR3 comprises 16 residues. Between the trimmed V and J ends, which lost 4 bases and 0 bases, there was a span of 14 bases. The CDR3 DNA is TGCGCCAGCAGCCCAGCGAGTCAGCGCTCTGGAAACACCATATATTTT. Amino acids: CASSPASQRSGNTIYF.

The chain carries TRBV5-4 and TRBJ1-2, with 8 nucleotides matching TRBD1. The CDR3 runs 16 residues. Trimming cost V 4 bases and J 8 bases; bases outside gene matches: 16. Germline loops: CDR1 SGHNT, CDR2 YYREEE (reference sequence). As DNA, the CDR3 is TGTGCCAGCAGCAACCCGCTCGAGACAGGGGCGGAGGGCTACACCTTC. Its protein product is CASSNPLETGAEGYTF.

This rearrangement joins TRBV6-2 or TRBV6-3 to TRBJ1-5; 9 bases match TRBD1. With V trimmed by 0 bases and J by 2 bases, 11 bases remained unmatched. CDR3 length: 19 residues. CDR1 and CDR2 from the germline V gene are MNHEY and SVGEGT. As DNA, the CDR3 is TGTGCCAGCAGTTACTCCGGGACAGGGAATCGGTACGGCAATCAGCCCCAGCATTTT. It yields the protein CASSYSGTGNRYGNQPQHF.

The CDR3, as DNA: TGTGCCAGCAGTCGGGAGGGCCAGCTCTATTCCCTCCACTTT. Its protein product is CASSREGQLYSLHF. The chain links TRBV3-1 (or the pseudogene TRBV3-2) to TRBJ1-6; D not certain. This CDR3 comprises 14 residues. The V and J ends lost 6 bases and 14 bases respectively, with 20 bases between them. Germline values: CDR1 LGHDT, CDR2 YNNKEL (reference sequence).

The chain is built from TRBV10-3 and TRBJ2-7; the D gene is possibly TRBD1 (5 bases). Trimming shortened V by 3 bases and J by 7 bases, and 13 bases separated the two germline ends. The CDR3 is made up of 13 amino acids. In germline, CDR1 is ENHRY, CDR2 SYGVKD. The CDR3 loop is CAISDRQTPEQYF. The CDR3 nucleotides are TGTGCCATCAGTGACCGACAGACCCCTGAGCAGTACTTC.

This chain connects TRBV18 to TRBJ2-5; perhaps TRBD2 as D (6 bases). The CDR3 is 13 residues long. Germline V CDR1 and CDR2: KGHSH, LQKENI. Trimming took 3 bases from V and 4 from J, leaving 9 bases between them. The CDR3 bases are TGTGCCAGCTCACCTTTGGGGGGAGAGACCCAGTACTTC. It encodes CASSPLGGETQYF.

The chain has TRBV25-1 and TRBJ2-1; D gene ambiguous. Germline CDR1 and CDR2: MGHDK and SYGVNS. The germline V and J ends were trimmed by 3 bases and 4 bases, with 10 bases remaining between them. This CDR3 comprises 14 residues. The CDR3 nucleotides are TGTGCCAGCAGTGACGTCCGCGTTTACAATGAGCAGTTCTTC. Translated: CASSDVRVYNEQFF.

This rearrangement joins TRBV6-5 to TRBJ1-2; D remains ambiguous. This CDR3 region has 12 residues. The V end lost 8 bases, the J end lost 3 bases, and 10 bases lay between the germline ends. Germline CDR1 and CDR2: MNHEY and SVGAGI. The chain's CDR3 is CASHRTDYGYTF. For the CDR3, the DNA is TGTGCCAGCCATAGAACGGACTATGGCTACACCTTC.

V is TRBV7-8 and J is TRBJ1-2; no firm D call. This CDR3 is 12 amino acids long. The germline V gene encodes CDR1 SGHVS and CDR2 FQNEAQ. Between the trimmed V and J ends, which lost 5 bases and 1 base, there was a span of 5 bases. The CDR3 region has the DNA TGTGCCAGCAGCCCCTTTAACTATGGCTACACCTTC. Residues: CASSPFNYGYTF. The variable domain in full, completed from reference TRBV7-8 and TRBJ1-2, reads GAGVSQSPRYKVAKRGQDVALRCDPISGHVSLFWYQQALGQGPEFLTYFQNEAQLDKSGLPSDRFFAERPEGSVSTLKIQRTQQEDSAVYLCASSPFNYGYTFGSGTRLTVV.

The DNA for the CDR3 is TGCGCCAGCAGCTTGGGCAGGGCCTACGAGCAGTACTTC. It yields the protein CASSLGRAYEQYF. V usage is TRBV5-1 and J usage is TRBJ2-7; TRBD1 might be the D (5 bases). V lost 0 bases and J 2 bases, leaving 6 bases between the germline ends. Germline CDR1 SGHRS, CDR2 YFSETQ. The CDR3 sequence is 13 residues long.

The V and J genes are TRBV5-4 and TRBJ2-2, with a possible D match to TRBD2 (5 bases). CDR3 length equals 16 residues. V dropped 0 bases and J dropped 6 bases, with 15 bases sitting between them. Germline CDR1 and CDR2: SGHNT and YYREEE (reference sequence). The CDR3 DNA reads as TGTGCCAGCAGCTTGGGATCTAGCAACGTGGCCGGGGAGCTGTTTTTT. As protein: CASSLGSSNVAGELFF.

The CDR3 protein is CASNPKDRGQNTEAFF. The CDR3 region has the DNA TGTGCCAGTAACCCGAAGGACAGAGGACAGAACACTGAAGCTTTCTTT. The chain combines TRBV19 with TRBJ1-1, with D tentatively TRBD1 (6 bases). CDR1 and CDR2 from the germline V gene are LNHDA and SQIVND (reference sequence). CDR3 length: 16 amino acids. V lost 7 bases and J lost 1, with 19 bases in between.

CDR3 sequence (DNA): TGTGCCACCAGTGATCTGGACAGGGGGCGTTACAATGAGCAGTTCTTC. Its translation: CATSDLDRGRYNEQFF. The rearrangement joins TRBV24-1 to TRBJ2-1, with 11 bases identical to TRBD1. V dropped 3 bases and J dropped 4; count of bases not matched to a gene: 4. Looked up from germline, CDR1 is KGHDR and CDR2 is SFDVKD. The CDR3 consists of 16 residues.

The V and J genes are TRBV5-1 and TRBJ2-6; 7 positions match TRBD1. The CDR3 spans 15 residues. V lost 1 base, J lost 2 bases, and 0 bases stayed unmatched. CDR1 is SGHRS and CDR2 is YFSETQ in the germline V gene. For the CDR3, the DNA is TGCGCCAGCAGCTTGACAGGGGCTGGGGCCAACGTCCTGACTTTC. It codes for CASSLTGAGANVLTF.

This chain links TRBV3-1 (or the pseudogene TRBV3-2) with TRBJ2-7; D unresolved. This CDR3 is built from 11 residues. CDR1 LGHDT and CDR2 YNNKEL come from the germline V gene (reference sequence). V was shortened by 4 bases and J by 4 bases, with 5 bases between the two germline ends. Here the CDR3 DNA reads TGTGCCAGCAGCCGTAGTTACGAGCAGTACTTC. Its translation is CASSRSYEQYF.

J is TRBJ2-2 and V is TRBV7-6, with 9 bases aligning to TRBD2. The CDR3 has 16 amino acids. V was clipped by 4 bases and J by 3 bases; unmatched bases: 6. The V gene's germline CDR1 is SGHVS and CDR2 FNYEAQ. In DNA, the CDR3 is TGTGCCAGCAGCTACCAGACTAGCGGCTACACCGGGGAGCTGTTTTTT. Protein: CASSYQTSGYTGELFF.

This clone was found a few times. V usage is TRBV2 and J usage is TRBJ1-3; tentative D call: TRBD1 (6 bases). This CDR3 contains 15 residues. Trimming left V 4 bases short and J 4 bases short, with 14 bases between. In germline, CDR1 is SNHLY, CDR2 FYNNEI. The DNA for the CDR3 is TGTGCCAGCAGTGTTGGAGGGGGGGAAGGAAACACCATATATTTT. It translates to CASSVGGGEGNTIYF. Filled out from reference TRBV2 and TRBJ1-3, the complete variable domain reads EPEVTQTPSHQVTQMGQEVILRCVPISNHLYFYWYRQILGQKVEFLVSFYNNEISEKSEIFDDQFSVERPDGSNFTLKIRSTKLEDSAMYFCASSVGGGEGNTIYFGEGSWLTVV.